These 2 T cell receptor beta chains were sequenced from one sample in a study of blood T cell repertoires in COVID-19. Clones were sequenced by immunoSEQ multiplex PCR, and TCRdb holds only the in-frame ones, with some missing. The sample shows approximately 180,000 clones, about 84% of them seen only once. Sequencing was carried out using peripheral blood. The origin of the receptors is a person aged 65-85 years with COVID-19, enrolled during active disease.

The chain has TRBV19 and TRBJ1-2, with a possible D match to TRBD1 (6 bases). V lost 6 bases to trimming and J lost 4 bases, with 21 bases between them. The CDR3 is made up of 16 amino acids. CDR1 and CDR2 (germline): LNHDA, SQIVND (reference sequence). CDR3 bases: TGTGCCAGTAGCACTTTATGGGGGCAGGCCCTCTATGGCTACACCTTC. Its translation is CASSTLWGQALYGYTF. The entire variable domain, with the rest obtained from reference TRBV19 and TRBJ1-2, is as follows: DGGITQSPKYLFRKEGQNVTLSCEQNLNHDAMYWYRQDPGQGLRLIYYSQIVNDFQKGDIAEGYSVSREKKESFPLTVTSAQKNPTAFYLCASSTLWGQALYGYTFGSGTRLTVV.

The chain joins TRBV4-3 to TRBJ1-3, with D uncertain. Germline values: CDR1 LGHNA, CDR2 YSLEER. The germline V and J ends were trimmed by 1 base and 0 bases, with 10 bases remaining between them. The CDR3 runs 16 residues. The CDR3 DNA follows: TGCGCCAGCAGCCAAGCCAGGCTGACCTCTGGAAACACCATATATTTT. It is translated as CASSQARLTSGNTIYF.